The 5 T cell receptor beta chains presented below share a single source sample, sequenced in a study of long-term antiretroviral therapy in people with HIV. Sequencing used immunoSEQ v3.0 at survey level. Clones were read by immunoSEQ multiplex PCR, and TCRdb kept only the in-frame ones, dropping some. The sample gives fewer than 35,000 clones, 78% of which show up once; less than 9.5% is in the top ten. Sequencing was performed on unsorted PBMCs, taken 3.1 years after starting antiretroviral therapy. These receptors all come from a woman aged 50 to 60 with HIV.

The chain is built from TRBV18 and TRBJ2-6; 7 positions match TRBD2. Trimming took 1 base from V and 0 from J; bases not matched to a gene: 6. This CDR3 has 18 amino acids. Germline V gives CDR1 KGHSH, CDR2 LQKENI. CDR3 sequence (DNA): TGTGCCAGCTCACCACTCGCGGGGGTCCTCTCTGGGGCCAACGTCCTGACTTTC. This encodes CASSPLAGVLSGANVLTF.

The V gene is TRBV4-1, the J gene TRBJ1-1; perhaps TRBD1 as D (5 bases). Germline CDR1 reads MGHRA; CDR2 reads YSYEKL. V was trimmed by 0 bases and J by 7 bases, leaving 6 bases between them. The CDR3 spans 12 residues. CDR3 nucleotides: TGCGCCAGCAGCCAAGATAGGGGTGAAGCTTTCTTT. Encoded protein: CASSQDRGEAFF.

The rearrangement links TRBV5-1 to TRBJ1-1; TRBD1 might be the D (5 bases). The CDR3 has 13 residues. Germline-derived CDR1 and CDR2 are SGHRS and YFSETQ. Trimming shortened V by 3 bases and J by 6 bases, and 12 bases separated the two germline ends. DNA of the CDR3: TGCGCCAGCAGCTGGCTGGACATTTCTGAAGCTTTCTTT. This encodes CASSWLDISEAFF.

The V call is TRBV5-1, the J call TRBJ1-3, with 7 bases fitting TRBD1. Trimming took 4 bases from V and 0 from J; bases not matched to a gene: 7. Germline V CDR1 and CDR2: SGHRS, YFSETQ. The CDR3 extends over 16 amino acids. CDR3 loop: CASSRTGGNSGNTIYF. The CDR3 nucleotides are TGCGCCAGCAGCCGGACAGGCGGTAACTCTGGAAACACCATATATTTT. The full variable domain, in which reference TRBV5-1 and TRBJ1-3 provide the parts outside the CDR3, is KAGVTQTPRYLIKTRGQQVTLSCSPISGHRSVSWYQQTPGQGLQFLFEYFSETQRNKGNFPGRFSGRQFSNSRSEMNVSTLELGDSALYLCASSRTGGNSGNTIYFGEGSWLTVV.

The CDR3 loop reads CASAGYRNTEAFF. In DNA, the CDR3 is TGTGCCAGTGCGGGGTACAGGAACACTGAAGCTTTCTTT. The J gene is TRBJ1-1, the V gene TRBV2; no reliable D call. The V gene's germline CDR1 is SNHLY and CDR2 FYNNEI. Trimming removed 9 bases at V and 1 base at J, with 12 bases between. This CDR3 comprises 13 residues.